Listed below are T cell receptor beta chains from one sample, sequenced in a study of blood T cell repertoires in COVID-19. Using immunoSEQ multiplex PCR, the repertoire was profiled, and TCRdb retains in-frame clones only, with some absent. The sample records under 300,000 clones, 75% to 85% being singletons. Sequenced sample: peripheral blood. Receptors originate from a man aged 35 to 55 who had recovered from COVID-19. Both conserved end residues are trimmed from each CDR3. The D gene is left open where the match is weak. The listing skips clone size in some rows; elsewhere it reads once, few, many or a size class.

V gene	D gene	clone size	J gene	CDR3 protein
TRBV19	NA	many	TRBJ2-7	ASSIGGGGPTYEQY
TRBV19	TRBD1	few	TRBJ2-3	ASSRDRAADTQY
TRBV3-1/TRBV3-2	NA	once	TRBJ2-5	ASSQDPLSGREETQY
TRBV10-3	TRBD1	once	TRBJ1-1	AISPTGGPMNTEAF
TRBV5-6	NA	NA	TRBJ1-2	ASSLGAGRDYGYT
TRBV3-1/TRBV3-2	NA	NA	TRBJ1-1	ASSHPGRTEAF
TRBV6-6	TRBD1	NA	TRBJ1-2	ASRRQGASYGYT
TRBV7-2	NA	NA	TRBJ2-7	ASSLAYTSSYEQY
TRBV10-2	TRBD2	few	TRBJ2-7	ASSEGEGREGAYEQY
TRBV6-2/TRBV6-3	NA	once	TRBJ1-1	ASSYPSVEAF
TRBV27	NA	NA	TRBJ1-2	ASRVGDRNYGYT
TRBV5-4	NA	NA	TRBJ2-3	ASSLVDRAGQY